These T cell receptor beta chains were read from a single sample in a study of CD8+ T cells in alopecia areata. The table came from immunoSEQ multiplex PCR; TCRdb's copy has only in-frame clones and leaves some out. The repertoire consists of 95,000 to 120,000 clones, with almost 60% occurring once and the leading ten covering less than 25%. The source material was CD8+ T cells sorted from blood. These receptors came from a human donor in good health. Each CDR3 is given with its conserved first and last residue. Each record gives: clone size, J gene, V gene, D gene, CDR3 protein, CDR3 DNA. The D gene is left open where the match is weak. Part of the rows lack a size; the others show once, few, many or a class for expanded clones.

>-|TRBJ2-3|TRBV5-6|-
CASSLGGSTDTQYF
TGTGCCAGCAGCTTGGGCGGTAGCACAGATACGCAGTATTTT
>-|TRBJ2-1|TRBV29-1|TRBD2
CSVPGLALLEQFF
TGCAGCGTGCCGGGACTAGCCCTCCTTGAGCAGTTCTTC
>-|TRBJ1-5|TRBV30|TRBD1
CAWSVWQGGNQPQHF
TGTGCCTGGAGTGTATGGCAGGGGGGCAATCAGCCCCAGCATTTT
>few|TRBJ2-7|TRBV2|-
CASSEQGRYEQYF
TGTGCCAGCAGTGAGCAGGGAAGGTACGAGCAGTACTTC
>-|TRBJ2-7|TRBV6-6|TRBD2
CAVQRGDEQYF
TGTGCCGTCCAACGGGGGGACGAGCAGTACTTC
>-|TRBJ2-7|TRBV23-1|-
CASSPGNRDTAYEQYF
TGCGCCAGCAGTCCGGGGAACCGGGACACAGCCTACGAGCAGTACTTC
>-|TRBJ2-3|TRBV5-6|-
CASSLLPRTDTQYF
TGTGCCAGCAGCTTGTTACCCCGCACAGATACGCAGTATTTT
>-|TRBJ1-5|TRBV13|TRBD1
CASSLGTGTDQPQHF
TGTGCCAGCAGCTTAGGGACAGGGACGGATCAGCCCCAGCATTTT
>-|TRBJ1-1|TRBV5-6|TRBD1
CASSFGQGRTEAFF
TGTGCCAGCAGCTTCGGACAGGGTCGGACTGAAGCTTTCTTT
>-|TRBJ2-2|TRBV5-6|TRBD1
CASSSTGTGGANTGELFF
TGTGCCAGCAGCTCGACCGGGACAGGGGGCGCAAACACCGGGGAGCTGTTTTTT
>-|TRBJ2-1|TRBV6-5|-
CASSYSLTGRNEQFF
TGTGCCAGCAGTTACTCCCTAACAGGGCGCAATGAGCAGTTCTTC